This record covers a single TCR beta chain. The data were obtained in a study of blood T cell repertoires in COVID-19. As for the study in general: Sources were T cells, B-cell-depleted T cells, or PBMCs; the material itself was cDNA or gDNA.

In the source study's methods: How many nucleated cells were present was estimated from reference gene primer amplification. Measured with immunoSEQ multiplex PCR; TCRdb has only the in-frame clones, and not every one. That table gives V, J and clone size, and the DNA gave D and trimming. This sample has around 72,000 clones, with roughly 82% found just once. The sequencing sample was made of peripheral blood. The clonotype was recovered from a human donor in a cohort sampled during active COVID-19.

The DNA of the CDR3 is TGTGCCAGCAGTTACACCGCGAACACCGGGGAGCTGTTTTTT. The encoded protein is CASSYTANTGELFF. The chain links TRBV2 to TRBJ2-2; D ambiguous. V lost 5 bases to trimming and J lost 0 bases, with 7 bases between them. CDR1 SNHLY and CDR2 FYNNEI come from the germline V gene. The CDR3 totals 14 residues.